These T cell receptor beta chains were read from a single sample in a study of radiotherapy plus CTLA-4 blockade in lung cancer. Assay: immunoSEQ multiplex PCR; the TCRdb copy retains only in-frame clones and omits some. The sample lists 110,000 or so clones, roughly 74% occurring once. The starting material was peripheral blood, obtained from a patient treated with radiotherapy plus ipilimumab. The source is a human donor with non-small cell lung cancer who had a partial response to radiotherapy plus ipilimumab. CDR3s include the opening cysteine and the closing phenylalanine or tryptophan. The order of the fields is clone size, V gene, D gene, J gene, CDR3 protein, CDR3 DNA. The D gene is left open where the match is weak. The listing skips clone size in some rows; elsewhere it reads once, few, many or a size class.

size: -
V: TRBV5-1
D: -
J: TRBJ2-1
CDR3: CASSLVLLRESGLYNEQFF
DNA: TGCGCCAGCAGCTTGGTCCTGTTGAGGGAGAGCGGACTATACAATGAGCAGTTCTTC

size: -
V: TRBV7-2
D: -
J: TRBJ2-7
CDR3: CASSARRGAGYEQYF
DNA: TGTGCCAGCAGCGCCCGCCGGGGGGCAGGGTACGAGCAGTACTTC

size: -
V: TRBV10-3
D: -
J: TRBJ2-3
CDR3: CAITRDISTDTQYF
DNA: TGTGCCATCACCCGGGACATTAGCACAGATACGCAGTATTTT

size: -
V: TRBV5-1
D: TRBD2
J: TRBJ2-7
CDR3: CASSPVAGAVYEQYF
DNA: TGCGCCAGCAGCCCTGTAGCGGGAGCCGTTTACGAGCAGTACTTC

size: -
V: TRBV2
D: -
J: TRBJ2-1
CDR3: CASSDTLTSDEQFF
DNA: TGTGCCAGCAGCGACACCTTGACGTCCGATGAGCAGTTCTTC

size: -
V: TRBV5-6
D: -
J: TRBJ2-7
CDR3: CASSFRQSYEQYF
DNA: TGTGCCAGCAGCTTCAGACAGAGCTACGAGCAGTACTTC

size: few
V: TRBV5-1
D: -
J: TRBJ2-3
CDR3: CASADGGNTQYF
DNA: TGCGCCAGCGCCGACGGGGGAAATACGCAGTATTTT

size: -
V: TRBV7-6
D: TRBD2
J: TRBJ2-2
CDR3: CASSKGLAPTGELFF
DNA: TGTGCCAGCAGCAAGGGACTAGCCCCAACCGGGGAGCTGTTTTTT

size: -
V: TRBV9
D: -
J: TRBJ2-7
CDR3: CASSVEGGEQYF
DNA: TGTGCCAGCAGCGTAGAAGGGGGCGAGCAGTACTTC

size: -
V: TRBV19
D: TRBD1
J: TRBJ2-2
CDR3: CASNRQGAIAGELFF
DNA: TGTGCCAGTAACCGACAGGGGGCTATCGCCGGGGAGCTGTTTTTT

size: -
V: TRBV28
D: -
J: TRBJ1-5
CDR3: CASSLDLYQPQHF
DNA: TGTGCCAGCAGTCTAGACTTGTATCAGCCCCAGCATTTT

size: -
V: TRBV28
D: TRBD1
J: TRBJ2-2
CDR3: CASTIEGAWTGELFF
DNA: TGTGCCAGCACCATCGAGGGGGCATGGACCGGGGAGCTGTTTTTT

size: -
V: TRBV5-1
D: -
J: TRBJ2-4
CDR3: CASSSRQGLAKNIQYF
DNA: TGCGCCAGCAGTAGTAGACAGGGACTAGCCAAAAACATTCAGTACTTC

size: -
V: TRBV19
D: TRBD1
J: TRBJ2-5
CDR3: CATRDREFVETQYF
DNA: TGTGCCACCAGGGACAGGGAATTTGTAGAGACCCAGTACTTC

size: -
V: TRBV5-1
D: -
J: TRBJ1-2
CDR3: CASSLAGGDGYTF
DNA: TGCGCCAGCAGCTTGGCAGGTGGCGATGGCTACACCTTC

size: -
V: TRBV7-7
D: -
J: TRBJ2-1
CDR3: CASSFQSGDEQFF
DNA: TGTGCTAGCAGCTTCCAATCAGGGGATGAGCAGTTCTTC

size: -
V: TRBV10-3
D: TRBD1
J: TRBJ1-5
CDR3: CAIRESGQGNQPQHF
DNA: TGTGCCATCAGGGAAAGCGGACAGGGCAATCAGCCCCAGCATTTT